This TCR beta chain was sequenced during a study of T cell repertoires in cytomegalovirus infection. General study findings and limits: Dominating the ex vivo response were HLA-C-restricted CMV-specific TCR beta clonotypes.

This clonotype was counted at least ten times. The antigen is not known. Via MiXCR, TCRdb re-called the reads, giving one row per CDR3 protein. This table has fewer than 250,000 distinct CDR3 sequences, around an eighth appearing once. The sequence was collected from a human donor in good health (CMV status not recorded). Some clones in this sample may be carry-over from other donors' samples. Input material: PBMCs.

DNA of the CDR3: TGTGCCAGCTCGCCTGACAGGACGACGTACCAAGAGACCCAGTACTTC. As protein: CASSPDRTTYQETQYF. The rearrangement links TRBV18 to TRBJ2-5; tentative D call: TRBD1 (6 bases). The ends were cut back, 6 bases at V and 0 bases at J, with 17 bases in the middle. Germline CDR1 and CDR2: KGHSH and LQKENI. The CDR3 sequence is 16 residues long.